One and the same sample provided the 11 T cell receptor beta chains below, sequenced in a study of shared clonotypes between healthy human individuals. The table came from immunoSEQ multiplex PCR; TCRdb's copy has only in-frame clones and leaves some out. The repertoire holds about 2.4 million clones, with approximately 94% as singletons. Sequences were obtained from naive CD4+ T cells from PBMCs. Subset indicated: CD45RA+ positively selected. These TCRs come from a man younger than 35 in good health. Some clones in this sample may be carry-over from other donors' samples.

This clone was found once. The J gene is TRBJ2-1, the V gene TRBV5-1; D not resolved. CDR3 length: 12 residues. Per the germline V gene, CDR1 is SGHRS and CDR2 is YFSETQ. V was trimmed by 0 bases and J by 6 bases, leaving 4 bases between them. CDR3 sequence reads: CASSLDTNEQFF. DNA of the CDR3: TGCGCCAGCAGCTTGGACACCAATGAGCAGTTCTTC.

The V and J genes are TRBV5-1 and TRBJ2-2; either TRBD1 or TRBD2 may fit D (5 bases each). This CDR3 is 14 amino acids long. Per the germline V gene, CDR1 is SGHRS and CDR2 is YFSETQ. V gave up 9 bases and J gave up 6 bases, with 18 bases separating them. The CDR3 region has the DNA TGCGCCACCACCGGGACGGTGGGATCCGGGGAGCTGTTTTTT. Its translation is CATTGTVGSGELFF. Full variable domain (missing parts from reference TRBV5-1 and TRBJ2-2): KAGVTQTPRYLIKTRGQQVTLSCSPISGHRSVSWYQQTPGQGLQFLFEYFSETQRNKGNFPGRFSGRQFSNSRSEMNVSTLELGDSALYLCATTGTVGSGELFFGEGSRLTVL.

This chain links TRBV7-9 with TRBJ2-6; no clear D. This CDR3 contains 14 residues. Per the germline V gene, CDR1 is SEHNR and CDR2 is FQNEAQ (reference sequence). V was shortened by 4 bases and J by 0 bases, with 4 bases between the two germline ends. The CDR3 nucleotides read TGTGCCAGCAGCTCATACTCTGGGGCCAACGTCCTGACTTTC. Its translation: CASSSYSGANVLTF.

The gene calls are TRBV7-2 and TRBJ2-7, with TRBD2 matching over 8 bases. The length of the CDR3 is 16 residues. Germline CDR1 is SGHTA and CDR2 is FQGNSA. After removal of 5 bases from V and 2 bases from J, the junction contained 11 bases not matched to a gene. The CDR3 reads CASSGPGLGFPYEQYF. The DNA for the CDR3 is TGTGCCAGCAGCGGACCGGGACTAGGATTTCCCTACGAGCAGTACTTC.

In regard to this clone: The same CDR3 arises from other DNA sequences in this sample as well. V is TRBV7-9 and J is TRBJ1-1, with D perhaps matching TRBD1 (6 bases). CDR3 length: 13 residues. V shed 2 bases and J shed 4 bases, with 8 bases lying between them. Germline CDR1 reads SEHNR; CDR2 reads FQNEAQ (reference sequence). CDR3 coding DNA: TGTGCCAGCAGCTTACAAGGGGGCACTGAAGCTTTCTTT. Its translation: CASSLQGGTEAFF.

The CDR3 loop reads CASSHRDRVHEQYF. The CDR3 coding sequence is TGTGCCAGCTCCCACAGGGACAGGGTACACGAGCAGTACTTC. The chain is built from TRBV18 and TRBJ2-7, with TRBD1 matching 9 bases. Per germline, CDR1 KGHSH and CDR2 LQKENI. The V and J ends lost 6 bases and 5 bases, in that order; junction bases with no gene match: 8. CDR3 length: 14 amino acids.

This chain connects TRBV6-1 to TRBJ1-5, with D possibly being TRBD1 (5 bases). V lost 4 bases and J lost 7, with 20 bases in between. Germline values: CDR1 MNHNS, CDR2 SASEGT. This CDR3 region has 16 residues. CDR3 DNA sequence: TGTGCCAGCAGTGCCCCCCTTGGGACCTCCAACCAGCCCCAGCATTTT. As protein: CASSAPLGTSNQPQHF.

This chain connects TRBV9 to TRBJ1-1, with TRBD1 identical over 8 bases. Germline V lookup: CDR1 SGDLS, CDR2 YYNGEE. The trim removed 0 bases at V and 5 bases at J, leaving 12 bases unmatched. The CDR3 sequence is 17 residues long. The CDR3 nucleotides read TGTGCCAGCAGCGTAGACGGGACAGGCGGTTATGGGACTGAAGCTTTCTTT. It encodes CASSVDGTGGYGTEAFF.

The chain recombines TRBV15 with TRBJ2-2; 10 bases map to TRBD2. V shed 2 bases, J shed 3 bases, and the junction held 3 bases outside the gene matches. Germline V gene lookup returns CDR1 LNHNV and CDR2 YYDKDF (reference sequence). The CDR3 loop spans 16 amino acids. The CDR3 sequence is CATSRSSGRDTGELFF. The CDR3 region has the DNA TGTGCCACCAGCAGATCTAGCGGGAGAGACACCGGGGAGCTGTTTTTT.

As regards this clone: Other DNA sequences of this sample code for an identical CDR3. The chain recombines TRBV28 with TRBJ1-5; D is unclear. The CDR3 length is 12 residues. V dropped 6 bases and J dropped 2 bases, with 5 bases sitting between them. Germline CDR1 is MDHEN and CDR2 is SYDVKM. Here the CDR3 reads CASRVGNQPQHF. CDR3 nucleotides: TGTGCCAGCAGAGTCGGCAATCAGCCCCAGCATTTT.

Of note for this clone: At the DNA level, this CDR3 is encoded by other sequences in the same sample as well. The chain is built from TRBV5-1 and TRBJ2-3; D ambiguous. Germline CDR1 and CDR2: SGHRS and YFSETQ. V was trimmed by 0 bases and J by 6 bases, leaving 14 bases between them. This CDR3 comprises 15 residues. The CDR3 loop is CASSLGVGGTDTQYF. CDR3 nucleotides: TGCGCCAGCAGCTTGGGGGTAGGTGGAACGGATACGCAGTATTTT.